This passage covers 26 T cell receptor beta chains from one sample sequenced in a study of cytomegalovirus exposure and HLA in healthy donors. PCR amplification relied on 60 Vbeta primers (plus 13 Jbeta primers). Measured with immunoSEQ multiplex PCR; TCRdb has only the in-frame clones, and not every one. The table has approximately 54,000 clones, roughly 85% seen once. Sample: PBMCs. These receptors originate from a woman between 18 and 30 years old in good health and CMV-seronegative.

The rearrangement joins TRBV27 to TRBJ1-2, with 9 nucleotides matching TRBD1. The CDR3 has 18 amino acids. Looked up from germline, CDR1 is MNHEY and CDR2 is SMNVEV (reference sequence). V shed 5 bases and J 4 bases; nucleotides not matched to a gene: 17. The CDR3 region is CASSTSGTGPSAIYGYTF. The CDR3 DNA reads TGTGCCAGCAGTACCTCCGGGACAGGGCCCAGCGCAATCTATGGCTACACCTTC.

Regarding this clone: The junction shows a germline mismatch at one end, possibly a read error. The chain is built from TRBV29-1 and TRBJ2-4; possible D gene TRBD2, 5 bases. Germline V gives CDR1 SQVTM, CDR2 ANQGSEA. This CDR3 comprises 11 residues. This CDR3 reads CSAVEENSQYF. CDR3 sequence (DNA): TGCAGCGCAGTGGAGGAGAACAGTCAGTACTTC. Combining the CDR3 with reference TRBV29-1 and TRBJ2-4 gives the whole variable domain SAVISQKPSRDICQRGTSLTIQCQVDSQVTMMFWYRQQPGQSLTLIATANQGSEATYESGFVIDKFPISRPNLTFSTLTVSNMSPEDSSIYLCSAVEENSQYFGAGTRLSVL.

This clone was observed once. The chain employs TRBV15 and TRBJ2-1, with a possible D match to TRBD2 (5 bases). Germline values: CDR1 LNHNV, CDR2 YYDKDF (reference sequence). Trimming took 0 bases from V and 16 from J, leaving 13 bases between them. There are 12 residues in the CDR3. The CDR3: CATSRDVGTSFF. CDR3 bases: TGTGCCACCAGCAGAGATGTCGGAACTAGTTTCTTC.

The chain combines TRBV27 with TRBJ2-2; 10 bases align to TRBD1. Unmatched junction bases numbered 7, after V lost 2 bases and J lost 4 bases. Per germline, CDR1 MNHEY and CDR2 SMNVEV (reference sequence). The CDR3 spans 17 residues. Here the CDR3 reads CASSLGLGTGATGELFF. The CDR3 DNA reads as TGTGCCAGCAGTTTAGGGTTAGGGACAGGGGCCACCGGGGAGCTGTTTTTT.

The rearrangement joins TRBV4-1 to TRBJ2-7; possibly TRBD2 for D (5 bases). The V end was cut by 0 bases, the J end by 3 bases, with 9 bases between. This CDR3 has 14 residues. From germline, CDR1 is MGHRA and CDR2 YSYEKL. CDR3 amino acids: CASSQEGLDYEQYF. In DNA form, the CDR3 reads TGCGCCAGCAGCCAAGAAGGACTCGACTACGAGCAGTACTTC.

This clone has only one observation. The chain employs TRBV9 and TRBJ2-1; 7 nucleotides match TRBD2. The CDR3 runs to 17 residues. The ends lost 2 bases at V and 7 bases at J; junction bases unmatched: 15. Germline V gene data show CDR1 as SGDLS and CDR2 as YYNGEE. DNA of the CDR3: TGTGCCAGCAGCGTCTCCCTGGGAGCGGGACTGACAAATGAGCAGTTCTTC. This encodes CASSVSLGAGLTNEQFF.

CDR3 residues: CASSPPGQTNYGYTF. The CDR3 DNA sequence: TGTGCCAGCAGTCCACCAGGACAGACTAACTATGGCTACACCTTC. The chain recombines TRBV28 with TRBJ1-2; the D gene is possibly TRBD1 (6 bases). V was pared by 5 bases and J by 0 bases, with 13 bases between. Germline V CDR1 and CDR2: MDHEN, SYDVKM. This CDR3 has 15 residues.

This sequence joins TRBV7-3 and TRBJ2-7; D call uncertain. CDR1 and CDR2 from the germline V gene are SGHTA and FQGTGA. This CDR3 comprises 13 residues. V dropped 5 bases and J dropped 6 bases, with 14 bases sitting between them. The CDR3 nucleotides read TGTGCCAGCAGCCTATATAACGGCGGCGAGCAGTACTTC. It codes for CASSLYNGGEQYF.

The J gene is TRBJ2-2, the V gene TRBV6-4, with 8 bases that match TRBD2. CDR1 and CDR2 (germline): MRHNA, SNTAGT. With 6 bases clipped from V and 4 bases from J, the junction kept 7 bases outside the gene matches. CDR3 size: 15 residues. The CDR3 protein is CASSPSGSGTGELFF. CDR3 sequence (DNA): TGTGCCAGCAGCCCCAGCGGGAGTGGCACCGGGGAGCTGTTTTTT.

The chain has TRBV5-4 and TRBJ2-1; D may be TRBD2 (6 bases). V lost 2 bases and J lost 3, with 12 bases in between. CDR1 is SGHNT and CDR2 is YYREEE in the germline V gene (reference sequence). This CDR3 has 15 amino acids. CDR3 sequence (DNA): TGTGCCAGCAGCTTAGGAGGGATTCACTACAATGAGCAGTTCTTC. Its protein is CASSLGGIHYNEQFF.

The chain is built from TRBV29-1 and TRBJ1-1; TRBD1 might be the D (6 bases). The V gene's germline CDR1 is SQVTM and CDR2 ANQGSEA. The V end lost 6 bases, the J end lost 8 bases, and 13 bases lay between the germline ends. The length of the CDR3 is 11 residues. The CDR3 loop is CSVGQPGEAFF. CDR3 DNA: TGCAGCGTGGGACAACCTGGGGAAGCTTTCTTT.

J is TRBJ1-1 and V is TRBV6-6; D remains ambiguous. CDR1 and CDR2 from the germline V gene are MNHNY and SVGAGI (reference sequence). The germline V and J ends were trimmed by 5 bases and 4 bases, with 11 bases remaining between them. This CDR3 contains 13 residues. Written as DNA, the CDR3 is TGTGCCAGCAGTAAGCATGTTGGCACTGAAGCTTTCTTT. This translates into CASSKHVGTEAFF.

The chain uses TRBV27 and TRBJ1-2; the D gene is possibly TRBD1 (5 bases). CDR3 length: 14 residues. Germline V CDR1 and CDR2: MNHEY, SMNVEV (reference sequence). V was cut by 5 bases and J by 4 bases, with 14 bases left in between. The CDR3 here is CASSPTPGPYGYTF. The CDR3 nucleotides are TGTGCCAGCAGTCCCACCCCAGGGCCCTATGGCTACACCTTC.

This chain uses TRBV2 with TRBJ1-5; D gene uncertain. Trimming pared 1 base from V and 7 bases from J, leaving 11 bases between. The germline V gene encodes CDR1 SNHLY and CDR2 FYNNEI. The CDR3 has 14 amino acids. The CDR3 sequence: CASSEGRTYQPQHF. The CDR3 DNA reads TGTGCCAGCAGTGAAGGGCGGACTTACCAGCCCCAGCATTTT.

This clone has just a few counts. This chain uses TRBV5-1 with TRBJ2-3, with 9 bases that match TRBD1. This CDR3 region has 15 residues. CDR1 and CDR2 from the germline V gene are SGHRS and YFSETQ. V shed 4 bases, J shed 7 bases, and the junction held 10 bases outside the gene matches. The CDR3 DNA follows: TGCGCCAGCAGCGCCACCGGGACAGGGTCAAATACGCAGTATTTT. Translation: CASSATGTGSNTQYF.

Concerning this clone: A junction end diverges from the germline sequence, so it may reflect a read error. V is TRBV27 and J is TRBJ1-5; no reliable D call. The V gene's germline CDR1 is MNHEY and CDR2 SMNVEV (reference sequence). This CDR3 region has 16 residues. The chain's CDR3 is CASRPFAGFSNQLQHF. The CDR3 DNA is TGTGCCAGCAGGCCATTCGCCGGTTTTAGCAATCAGCTCCAGCATTTT.

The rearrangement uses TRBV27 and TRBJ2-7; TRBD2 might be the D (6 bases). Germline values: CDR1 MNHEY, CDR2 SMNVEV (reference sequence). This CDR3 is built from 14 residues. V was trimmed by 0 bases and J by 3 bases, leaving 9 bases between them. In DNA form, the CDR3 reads TGTGCCAGCAGTTTATCTGTGCGGGGCTACGAGCAGTACTTC. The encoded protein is CASSLSVRGYEQYF.

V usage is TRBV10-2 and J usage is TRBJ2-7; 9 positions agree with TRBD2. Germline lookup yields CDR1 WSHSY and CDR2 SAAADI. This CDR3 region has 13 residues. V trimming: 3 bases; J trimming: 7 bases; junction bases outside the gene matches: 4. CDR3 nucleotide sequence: TGCGCCAGCAGTGAACGGCTAGCGGGAGAGCAGTACTTC. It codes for CASSERLAGEQYF.

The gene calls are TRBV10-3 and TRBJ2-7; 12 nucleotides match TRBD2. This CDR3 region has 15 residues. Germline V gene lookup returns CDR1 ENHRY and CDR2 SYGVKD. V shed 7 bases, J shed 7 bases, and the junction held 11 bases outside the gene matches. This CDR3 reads CAIMGETSGRGEQYF. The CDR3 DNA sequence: TGTGCCATCATGGGGGAGACTAGCGGGAGAGGGGAGCAGTACTTC.

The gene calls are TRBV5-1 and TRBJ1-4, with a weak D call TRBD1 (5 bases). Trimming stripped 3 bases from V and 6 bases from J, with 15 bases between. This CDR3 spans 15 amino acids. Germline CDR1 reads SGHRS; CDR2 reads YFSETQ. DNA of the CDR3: TGCGCCAGCAGCTCCAATACGGGGGGAGATGAAAAACTGTTTTTT. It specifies CASSSNTGGDEKLFF.

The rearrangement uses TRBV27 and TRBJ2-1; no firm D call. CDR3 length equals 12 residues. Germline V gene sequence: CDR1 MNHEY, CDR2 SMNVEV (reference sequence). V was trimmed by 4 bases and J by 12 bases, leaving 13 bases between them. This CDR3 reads CASSSDRVRQFF. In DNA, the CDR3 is TGTGCCAGCAGTTCCGACCGGGTCCGGCAGTTCTTC.

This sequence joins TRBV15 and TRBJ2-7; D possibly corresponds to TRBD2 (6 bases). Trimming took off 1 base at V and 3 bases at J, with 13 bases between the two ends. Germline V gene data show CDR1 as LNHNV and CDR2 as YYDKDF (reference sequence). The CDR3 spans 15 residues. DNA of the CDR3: TGTGCCACCAGCAGAGGGGGAGTGGGGGGCTACGAGCAGTACTTC. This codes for CATSRGGVGGYEQYF.

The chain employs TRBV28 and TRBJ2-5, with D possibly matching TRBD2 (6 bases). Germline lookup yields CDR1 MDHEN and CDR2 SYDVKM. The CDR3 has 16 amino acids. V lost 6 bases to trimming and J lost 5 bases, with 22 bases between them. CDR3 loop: CASRGAQWQGGETQYF. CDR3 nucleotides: TGTGCCAGCAGAGGGGCCCAATGGCAGGGAGGTGAGACCCAGTACTTC.

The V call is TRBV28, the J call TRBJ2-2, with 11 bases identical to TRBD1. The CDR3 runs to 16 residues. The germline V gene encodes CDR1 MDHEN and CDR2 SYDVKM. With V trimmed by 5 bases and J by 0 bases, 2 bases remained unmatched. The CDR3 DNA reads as TGTGCCAGCAGTGGACAGGGGGCCCCGAACACCGGGGAGCTGTTTTTT. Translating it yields CASSGQGAPNTGELFF.

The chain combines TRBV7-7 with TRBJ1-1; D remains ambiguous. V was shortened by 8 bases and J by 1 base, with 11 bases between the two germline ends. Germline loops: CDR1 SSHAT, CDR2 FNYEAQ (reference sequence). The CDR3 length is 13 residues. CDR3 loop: CASGLNRNTEAFF. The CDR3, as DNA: TGTGCCAGCGGTTTAAACAGGAACACTGAAGCTTTCTTT.

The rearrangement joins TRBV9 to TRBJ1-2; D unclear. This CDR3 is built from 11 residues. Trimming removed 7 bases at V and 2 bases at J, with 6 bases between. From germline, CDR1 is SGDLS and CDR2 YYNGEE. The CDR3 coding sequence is TGTGCCAGCGCTCTAAACTATGGCTACACCTTC. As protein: CASALNYGYTF.